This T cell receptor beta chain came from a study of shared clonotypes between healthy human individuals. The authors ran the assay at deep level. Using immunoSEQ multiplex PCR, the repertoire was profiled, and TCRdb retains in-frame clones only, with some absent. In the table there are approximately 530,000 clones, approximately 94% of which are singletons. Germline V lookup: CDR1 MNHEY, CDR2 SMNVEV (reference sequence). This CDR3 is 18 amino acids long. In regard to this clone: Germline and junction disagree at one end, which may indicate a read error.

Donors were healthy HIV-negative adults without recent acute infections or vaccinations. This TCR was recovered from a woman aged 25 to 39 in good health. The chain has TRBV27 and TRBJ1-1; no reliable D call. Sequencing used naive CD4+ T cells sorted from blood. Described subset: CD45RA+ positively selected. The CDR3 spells CASSLSAPYEADNTEAFF. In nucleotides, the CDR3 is TGTGCCAGCAGTCTATCGGCCCCTTACGAGGCAGACAACACTGAAGCTTTCTTT.